Reported below is one T cell receptor (beta chain). This clone has a single count. Its antigen remains undetermined. No quality values exist for individual bases; no much larger clone is one base distant. To be included, a participant needed at least one PBMC sample from before ART initiation plus at least two post-ART samples. Every participant with HIV received treatment in the United States of America. Before DNA extraction, cryopreserved samples of about 0.95-11 million PBMC were thawed and washed. At the time of the earliest PBMC sample for each participant with HIV, ages ranged from roughly 23 to 55 years. Each participant contributed PBMC samples from 1-4 timepoints before ART initiation and 2-8 timepoints after ART initiation, with a median of 7 samples. For every participant, serial HIV viral load, CD4+ T-cell count, ART history and demographic data were obtained. Genomic DNA was extracted from unsorted PBMC with a Qiagen kit on a QIAcube, with processing performed in batches of 12 samples.

This specimen comes from a study of long-term antiretroviral therapy in people with HIV (dated by TCRdb to 2021 to 2024). Looking at the study overall: The earliest samples were collected roughly a decade before the 2015 WHO recommendation for immediate ART, at a time when ART was usually postponed until CD4 counts fell. Among the 25 to 30 participants with HIV, eleven to twelve were female. From 25 to 30 adults with confirmed HIV infection, the cohort provided 192 cryopreserved PBMC samples, gathered serially across a mean of around six years (range 1-12). No cross-contamination during QIAcube processing was seen in test extractions of a monoclonal T-cell line run alongside 33 polyclonal samples. This retrospective serial study examined whether starting ART and sustained HIV suppression were associated with changes in the composition and diversity of the TRB repertoire in peripheral blood. Results the study describes overall, beyond this receptor: Limited PBMC availability meant only the TCR beta chain was sequenced, without alpha chain pairing. Inferences about post-ART repertoire changes are limited because no data were available on ART adherence, viral resistance or therapy changes. The repertoire was dominated across all time points by expanded TRB clones identified before ART initiation, although this dominance was seen to fluctuate and to decrease in many PLHIV after ART. CDR3 length ranges in HIV repertoires were narrower than in controls, and network structure suggested an antigen-experienced repertoire with only a slight naive shift after ART. Because pre-ART samples had limited cell numbers, unsorted PBMC were profiled rather than sorted CD4+ and CD8+ T cells. Starting ART was linked to a significant rise in TRB diversity, yet even with long-term ART the diversity remained significantly lower than in transplant donor controls. The samples span the years 2004 to 2017, and the ART regimens used may be less effective than current regimens.

A distance of 26 bases separates the germline ends of V and J, which lose 5 bases and 7 bases respectively. The CDR3, cysteine through phenylalanine, is 17 amino acids long. The only DNA kept is the CDR3, 51 bases in frame from the first base. CDR1 and CDR2 are read off the germline V gene as SGHTA and FQGTGA. The immunoSEQ hsTCRB v3.0 assay was used at survey level resolution to sequence the TRB variable region. A depth of 40,000-50,000 T-cell genomes per sample was targeted for TRB sequencing. An Illumina MiSeq with a v3 150-cycle kit was used to sequence the pooled TRB libraries. On the study's bioinformatics: Repertoire analysis ran in R within a reproducible Nextflow workflow covering QC, data transformation and analysis. LymphoSeq2, an R package for exploring AIRR-Seq data, was used to implement the custom analyses. Several samples that produced fewer than 5000 total TRB sequences were removed, so 150 to 200 HIV repertoires were analyzed. Among the 170 to 200 retained HIV repertoires, about 57 were collected before ART initiation and under 150 after ART initiation. Repertoires were downsampled to 5000 TRB nucleotide sequences, and summary statistics were averaged over 100 downsampling iterations. TRB sequences were retained for analysis only if CDR3 regions of at least seven amino acids were present. A Shannon entropy-derived clonality score and the Gini coefficient were used to measure diversity. In the repertoire networks, any two of the top 5000 CDR3 amino acid sequences were linked whenever the two sequences differed by an edit distance of one. For TRB CDR3 amino acid sequences, GLIPH2 was used to predict antigen specificity groups and MHC restriction. Known CMV, EBV, HIV or tissue antigen associations were flagged by matching CDR3 amino acid sequences against VDJdb and McPAS-TCR. Pre-ART, post-ART and control groups were compared with Wilcoxon signed-rank tests and Holm-Bonferroni correction. Sourced from immuneACCESS, this table was stored by TCRdb with only in-frame sequences that have V and J called. A share of the clones is absent; for the studies checked, an unresolved V gene accounts for under half, and the remainder has no known explanation. V and J calls and clone size follow that table, whereas D and trimming were derived from the DNA. The sample table lists tens of thousands of clones, 70% to 90% of them with a count of one. The top ten hold more than 4.5% of the sample.

The receptor was derived from a young woman with HIV. Sequenced material: unsorted PBMCs, taken roughly 2.9 years before starting antiretroviral therapy. The V and J genes are TRBV7-3 and TRBJ2-5; a weak D assignment points to TRBD2 (5 bases agree). The sequenced DNA: TGTGCCAGCAGCCCCCAGGCCCCGGGAACATCGGTGGGGACCCAGTACTTC. It translates as CASSPQAPGTSVGTQYF.